The 13 T cell receptor beta chains presented below share a single source sample, sequenced in a study of shared clonotypes between healthy human individuals. Sequenced by immunoSEQ multiplex PCR; TCRdb stores in-frame clones only, minus some. The data show about 470,000 clones, more than 75% seen once. What was sequenced was PBMCs. Every receptor here comes from a woman aged 35 to 49 in good health. Some clones in this sample may be carry-over from other donors' samples.

This chain connects TRBV15 to TRBJ2-1; a weak D match, TRBD2 (5 bases). CDR1 is LNHNV and CDR2 is YYDKDF in the germline V gene (reference sequence). This CDR3 is built from 15 residues. Trimming cost V 2 bases and J 0 bases, with 8 bases left between them. Written as DNA, the CDR3 is TGTGCCACCAGCAGACGAACTAGCTCCTACAATGAGCAGTTCTTC. Translation: CATSRRTSSYNEQFF.

The chain joins TRBV30 to TRBJ2-1, with TRBD2 identical over 15 bases. This CDR3 comprises 18 residues. V lost 2 bases and J lost 6; bases outside the gene matches: 11. Germline CDR1 is GTSNPN and CDR2 is SVGIG (reference sequence). CDR3 amino acids: CAWSTGLAGGPGLNEQFF. For the CDR3, the DNA is TGTGCCTGGAGTACAGGACTAGCGGGAGGGCCGGGTCTCAATGAGCAGTTCTTC.

The chain joins TRBV5-1 to TRBJ1-1; 9 positions agree with TRBD1. The CDR3 spans 15 residues. Per the germline V gene, CDR1 is SGHRS and CDR2 is YFSETQ. V gave up 1 base and J gave up 3 bases; unmatched junction bases: 4. The CDR3 DNA follows: TGCGCCAGCAGCTTGATGGGACAGGGTGACACTGAAGCTTTCTTT. Translated: CASSLMGQGDTEAFF.

The V and J genes are TRBV29-1 and TRBJ2-7; the match to TRBD1 covers 8 bases. The CDR3 length is 15 residues. Germline V gene lookup returns CDR1 SQVTM and CDR2 ANQGSEA. The trim removed 6 bases at V and 3 bases at J, leaving 13 bases unmatched. In nucleotides, the CDR3 is TGCAGCGTGGATTGGTGGACAGGGTCCCGCTACGAGCAGTACTTC. This gives the protein CSVDWWTGSRYEQYF.

The chain employs TRBV11-3 and TRBJ2-7; 8 nucleotides agree with TRBD2. Germline CDR1 SGHNT, CDR2 YENEEA. V shed 4 bases, J shed 4 bases, and the junction held 6 bases outside the gene matches. The CDR3 covers 14 residues. CDR3 DNA sequence: TGTGCCAGCAGCTCAGGACTAGCCGGTTACGAGCAGTACTTC. Protein sequence: CASSSGLAGYEQYF.

This clone was observed a single time. The genes are TRBV7-9 and TRBJ2-5; 15 nucleotides match TRBD2. The CDR3 sequence is 17 residues long. V lost 5 bases and J lost 5; bases outside the gene matches: 9. Per germline, CDR1 SEHNR and CDR2 FQNEAQ (reference sequence). CDR3 residues: CASSQGLAGGPGETQYF. CDR3 nucleotide sequence: TGTGCCAGCAGCCAAGGACTAGCGGGAGGGCCTGGTGAGACCCAGTACTTC.

V usage is TRBV10-3 and J usage is TRBJ2-5, with TRBD2 as a possible D gene (5 bases). The CDR3 contains 14 residues. Trimming removed 3 bases from V and 5 bases from J, with 13 bases in between. Germline CDR1 is ENHRY and CDR2 is SYGVKD. The CDR3 DNA reads as TGTGCCATCAGTGATCAGAGACGAGGGGAGACCCAGTACTTC. Translating gives CAISDQRRGETQYF.

The genes are TRBV6-5 and TRBJ2-3; D ambiguous. CDR3 length: 16 amino acids. V was trimmed by 0 bases and J by 0 bases, leaving 10 bases between them. Germline V gene sequence: CDR1 MNHEY, CDR2 SVGAGI. The CDR3 nucleotides are TGTGCCAGCAGTTACTCGATTGCGAGTAGCACAGATACGCAGTATTTT. Protein sequence: CASSYSIASSTDTQYF.

This rearrangement joins TRBV29-1 to TRBJ2-3, with a possible D match to TRBD2 (6 bases). The CDR3 runs to 14 residues. The germline gives CDR1 SQVTM, CDR2 ANQGSEA. The V end was cut by 1 base, the J end by 4 bases, with 12 bases between. The DNA of the CDR3 is TGCAGCGTTGAAGTACCGGAGGGAGCAGATACGCAGTATTTT. Protein product: CSVEVPEGADTQYF.

The chain links TRBV6-5 to TRBJ1-1; a possible D gene is TRBD1 (5 bases). From germline, CDR1 is MNHEY and CDR2 SVGAGI. The CDR3 consists of 12 residues. The V gene lost 2 bases and the J gene lost 10 bases, with 11 bases spanning the gap. CDR3 sequence: CASSYRGAVAFF. For the CDR3, the DNA is TGTGCCAGCAGTTACCGAGGGGCGGTAGCTTTCTTT.

The chain joins TRBV7-8 to TRBJ2-7, with D perhaps matching TRBD1 (5 bases). Germline loops: CDR1 SGHVS, CDR2 FQNEAQ. The V end was cut by 5 bases, the J end by 2 bases, with 16 bases between. The CDR3 is made up of 15 amino acids. CDR3 in amino acids: CASSHNVETAYEQYF. The CDR3 region has the DNA TGTGCCAGCAGCCACAACGTTGAGACAGCCTACGAGCAGTACTTC.

The chain carries TRBV7-3 and TRBJ1-1; 7 positions match TRBD1. V shed 5 bases, J shed 4 bases, and the junction held 4 bases outside the gene matches. Per germline, CDR1 SGHTA and CDR2 FQGTGA. The CDR3 covers 13 residues. CDR3 sequence: CASSQGEATEAFF. Here the CDR3 DNA reads TGTGCCAGCAGCCAGGGGGAGGCCACTGAAGCTTTCTTT.

Comments on this clone: Its ends do not fully match the called genes, so a read error is possible. The chain has TRBV5-4 and TRBJ1-5; D gene ambiguous. Germline assignment: CDR1 SGHNT and CDR2 YYREEE (reference sequence). The CDR3 consists of 12 residues. The CDR3 spells CAGSLDDQPQHF. The CDR3 coding sequence is TGTGCCGGCAGCTTGGACGATCAGCCCCAGCATTTT.